This TCR beta chain was obtained from a study of control samples from healthy donors and cancer patients. This CDR3 spans 16 amino acids. Germline V gene sequence: CDR1 SGDLS, CDR2 YYNGEE. V was clipped by 0 bases and J by 3 bases; unmatched bases: 3. Libraries were prepared by immunoSEQ multiplex PCR; TCRdb keeps only in-frame clonotypes and omits some of them. Here the sample spans 100,000 to 150,000 clones, over 85% being singletons. The sequence came from a man aged 45 to 65 with head and neck cancer. Sequencing was performed on PBMCs. The chain links TRBV9 to TRBJ2-1, with 10 positions matching TRBD2. The CDR3, as DNA: TGTGCCAGCAGCGTAGGTCTAGCGGGGGTCTACAATGAGCAGTTCTTC. As protein: CASSVGLAGVYNEQFF.